Below, 3 T cell receptor beta chains from the same sample are listed, as sequenced in a study of T and B cells in COVID-19 patients. TRB was amplified from approximately 250-500 ng of blood genomic DNA. TRB rearrangements were amplified by multiplex PCR with BIOMED2 TRB-A/B primers. TCRdb redid the calling of the multiplex PCR reads with MiXCR, one entry per CDR3 protein. This sample carries over 10,000 distinct CDR3 sequences, 25% of them seen once, and the ten largest clones take about 3.9%. The source material was blood. These receptors were collected from a human donor who had recovered from COVID-19.

By share, this clonotype counts as medium-sized (0.01 to 0.1%). J is TRBJ2-3 and V is TRBV5-5; D unresolved. The germline V gene has CDR1 SGHKS and CDR2 YYEKEE (reference sequence). CDR3 length: 14 amino acids. Trimming took 4 bases from V and 2 from J, leaving 11 bases between them. The CDR3 is CASSLDTVTDTQYF. CDR3 sequence (DNA): TGTGCCAGCAGCCTCGACACCGTCACAGATACGCAGTATTTT.

This clonotype is medium-sized in the sample. This chain links TRBV18 with TRBJ2-3, with D possibly TRBD1 on 6 matching bases. The V gene's germline CDR1 is KGHSH and CDR2 LQKENI. The CDR3 is 15 residues long. V lost 2 bases, J lost 1 base, and 10 bases lay in between. The CDR3 is CASSPVAGGTDTQYF. The CDR3 coding sequence is TGTGCCAGCTCACCAGTTGCAGGGGGCACAGATACGCAGTATTTT.

This clonotype appeared a single time. V gene TRBV6-5 combines with J gene TRBJ1-2; D is uncertain. CDR1 MNHEY and CDR2 SVGAGI come from the germline V gene. V lost 2 bases to trimming and J lost 11 bases, with 15 bases between them. CDR3 length: 13 residues. CDR3 protein: CASSYREDSAYTF. The CDR3 coding sequence is TGTGCCAGCAGTTACAGGGAGGATAGTGCTTACACCTTC.